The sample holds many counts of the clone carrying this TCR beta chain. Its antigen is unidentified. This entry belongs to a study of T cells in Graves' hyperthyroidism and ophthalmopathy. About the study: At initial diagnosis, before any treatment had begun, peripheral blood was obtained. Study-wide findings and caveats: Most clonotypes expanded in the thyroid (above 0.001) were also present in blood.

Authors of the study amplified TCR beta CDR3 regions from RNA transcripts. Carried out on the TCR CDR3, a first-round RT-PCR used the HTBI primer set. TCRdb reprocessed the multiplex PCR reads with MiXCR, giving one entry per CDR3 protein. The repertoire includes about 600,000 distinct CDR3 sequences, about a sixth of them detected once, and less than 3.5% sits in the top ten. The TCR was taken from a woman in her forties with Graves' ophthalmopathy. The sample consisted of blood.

CDR3 region: CASSRSNEQYF. In nucleotides, the CDR3 is TGTGCCAGCTCACGGTCCAACGAGCAGTACTTC. The rearrangement uses TRBV18 and TRBJ2-7; D is ambiguous. V was clipped by 4 bases and J by 5 bases, with 6 bases between them. Germline CDR1 and CDR2: KGHSH and LQKENI. The CDR3 is made up of 11 amino acids.